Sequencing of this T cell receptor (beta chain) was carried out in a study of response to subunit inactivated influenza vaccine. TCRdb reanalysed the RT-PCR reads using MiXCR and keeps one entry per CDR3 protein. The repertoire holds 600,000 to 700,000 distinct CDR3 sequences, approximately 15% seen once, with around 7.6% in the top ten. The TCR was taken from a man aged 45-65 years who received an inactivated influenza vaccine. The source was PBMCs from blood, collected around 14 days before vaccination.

The CDR3 nucleotides are TGCGCCAGCAGCTTGGTTTCCTCCCTAAGAGGAGGTGAGCAGTTCTTC. Its protein is CASSLVSSLRGGEQFF. The rearrangement uses TRBV5-1 and TRBJ2-1; a weak D match, TRBD2 (5 bases). CDR1 and CDR2 from the germline V gene are SGHRS and YFSETQ. V lost 0 bases, J lost 9 bases, and 19 bases lay in between. The CDR3 is 16 amino acids.